These 8 T cell receptor beta chains share one sample of origin, sequenced in a study of T cells in women clearing cervical HPV infection. Assay: immunoSEQ multiplex PCR; the TCRdb copy retains only in-frame clones and omits some. The sample totals about 20,000 clones. The sample comprised blood buffy coat. Receptors were obtained from a woman aged 18 to 75 with a cervical HPV16 infection that either progressed to CIN3+ or cleared (not recorded which).

A remark on this clone: The read is 3 residues too short to cover the CDR3 end, so that end is filled in from the germline J gene. The chain is built from TRBV20-1 and TRBJ2-7, with D tentatively TRBD2 (7 bases). This CDR3 region has 17 residues. Per germline, CDR1 DFQATT and CDR2 SNEGSKA (reference sequence). Trimming shortened V by 3 bases and J by 0 bases, and 21 bases separated the two germline ends. CDR3: CSARGGLGLSSSYEQYF. The CDR3 DNA, read in part, is TGCAGTGCTAGGGGGGGGCTCGGTTTAAGTAGCTCCTACGAG.

Of note for this clone: The read comes to an end 3 residues before the CDR3 does, leaving the germline J gene to fill in the end. The chain uses TRBV12-3 or TRBV12-4 and TRBJ1-5; D uncertain. V lost 1 base, J lost 5 bases, and 9 bases lay in between. The length of the CDR3 is 14 residues. Partial CDR3 DNA: TGTGCCAGCAGTTTAGGGGCTTGGTATCAGCCC. Its translation: CASSLGAWYQP. Given in full, the CDR3 is CASSLGAWYQPQHF.

The CDR3 sequence: CAGSTPYYGYTF. The covered CDR3 bases are TGTGCCGGATCGACACCCTACTATGGC. The chain carries TRBV30 and TRBJ1-2; no definite D call. The CDR3 extends 3 residues past the end of the read, so its final part is completed from the germline J gene. Deletions cut 8 bases from V and 3 bases from J, with 13 bases between. Germline CDR1 is GTSNPN and CDR2 is SVGIG (reference sequence). The CDR3 runs 12 residues.

Notes on this clone: With the read ending 3 residues before the CDR3 end, the germline J gene is used to fill in that end. The chain has TRBV30 and TRBJ1-1; D call uncertain. Germline V lookup: CDR1 GTSNPN, CDR2 SVGIG (reference sequence). The CDR3 runs 13 residues. Trimming stripped 3 bases from V and 0 bases from J, with 8 bases between. The part of the CDR3 DNA that was read is TGTGCCTGGAGGAGAACGGTGAACACTGAA. This codes for CAWRRTVNTE. The full CDR3 reads CAWRRTVNTEAFF.

To note about this clone: The read ends 3 residues shy of where the CDR3 ends; the end is completed using the germline J gene. The rearrangement joins TRBV2 to TRBJ2-3, with D possibly matching TRBD1 (7 bases). The CDR3 consists of 10 residues. In germline, CDR1 is SNHLY, CDR2 FYNNEI. The part of the CDR3 DNA that was read is TGTGCCGTCCAGGGGGAGGCG. Translating it yields CAVQGEA. In full, the CDR3 is CAVQGEAQYF.

Turning to this clone: The read terminates 3 residues ahead of where the CDR3 ends, so the germline J gene completes it. The V and J genes are TRBV20-1 and TRBJ2-3; maybe TRBD2 (5 bases). The CDR3 consists of 14 residues. Looked up from germline, CDR1 is DFQATT and CDR2 is SNEGSKA (reference sequence). Trimming took off 1 base at V and 5 bases at J, with 13 bases between the two ends. The covered CDR3 bases are TGCAGTGCTAGAGCGGGCTCTCGGGGAGATACG. It codes for CSARAGSRGDT. The CDR3 in its entirety is CSARAGSRGDTQYF.

To note about this clone: The sequenced fragment ends 3 residues before the CDR3 boundary, so the rest is inferred from the germline J gene. The J gene is TRBJ2-1, the V gene TRBV28; 11 bases map to TRBD1. Looked up from germline, CDR1 is MDHEN and CDR2 is SYDVKM. CDR3 size: 19 residues. The V gene end was trimmed by 5 bases and the J gene end by 2 bases; junction bases not matched to a gene: 14. The part of the CDR3 DNA that was read is TGTGCCAGCAGTCCCGGACAGGGGGCGTGGAGGAGCCCCTACAATGAG. This encodes CASSPGQGAWRSPYNE. The full CDR3 sequence reads CASSPGQGAWRSPYNEQFF.

A remark on this clone: The read comes to an end 3 residues before the CDR3 does, leaving the germline J gene to fill in the end. This sequence joins TRBV5-4 and TRBJ2-3; a weak D match, TRBD1 (5 bases). The germline CDR1 and CDR2 sequences are SGHNT and YYREEE (reference sequence). This CDR3 contains 16 residues. The sequenced CDR3 bases are TGTGCCAGCAGCTTGGTGAAAGCCGGTGGACAAGAGACG. It specifies CASSLVKAGGQET. From start to end, the CDR3 is CASSLVKAGGQETQYF.